The 30 T cell receptor beta chains below come from one sample, sequenced in a study of cytomegalovirus exposure and HLA in healthy donors. Generated by immunoSEQ multiplex PCR, the TCRdb table keeps only in-frame clones and is missing some. The sample carries about 110,000 clones, roughly nine tenths recorded once. Sequencing was carried out using PBMCs. The receptors derive from a woman between 18 and 30 years old in good health and CMV-seronegative.

This chain links TRBV4-1 with TRBJ1-5; TRBD1 matches 7 bases. V lost 0 bases, J lost 11 bases, and 10 bases stayed unmatched. Germline values: CDR1 MGHRA, CDR2 YSYEKL. The CDR3 loop spans 15 amino acids. CDR3 sequence (DNA): TGCGCCAGCAGCCAAGATGAGGGGGCCCTCCGGGCCCAGCATTTT. This codes for CASSQDEGALRAQHF.

This chain joins TRBV9 and TRBJ2-3; maybe TRBD2 (6 bases). Trimming pared 0 bases from V and 0 bases from J, leaving 11 bases between. This CDR3 has 16 amino acids. The V gene's germline CDR1 is SGDLS and CDR2 YYNGEE. The CDR3 reads CASSVEKRVSTDTQYF. CDR3 DNA: TGTGCCAGCAGCGTAGAGAAGCGGGTGAGCACAGATACGCAGTATTTT.

V and J are TRBV19 and TRBJ1-6, with 7 bases lining up with TRBD1. Germline V gene lookup returns CDR1 LNHDA and CDR2 SQIVND (reference sequence). V was clipped by 3 bases and J by 7 bases; unmatched bases: 6. CDR3 length: 15 residues. As DNA, the CDR3 is TGTGCCAGTAGTATCGGACAGGTAGCAAATTCACCCCTCCACTTT. This gives the protein CASSIGQVANSPLHF. The full variable domain, with the rest looked up from reference TRBV19 and TRBJ1-6, is DGGITQSPKYLFRKEGQNVTLSCEQNLNHDAMYWYRQDPGQGLRLIYYSQIVNDFQKGDIAEGYSVSREKKESFPLTVTSAQKNPTAFYLCASSIGQVANSPLHFGNGTRLTVT.

The gene calls are TRBV7-9 and TRBJ2-1; possible D gene TRBD1, 6 bases. Looked up from germline, CDR1 is SEHNR and CDR2 is FQNEAQ (reference sequence). The CDR3 is 14 residues long. V lost 6 bases to trimming and J lost 5 bases, with 14 bases between them. In nucleotides, the CDR3 is TGTGCCAGCAGTTTGAGACAGGTGAACAATGAGCAGTTCTTC. This codes for CASSLRQVNNEQFF.

The V and J genes are TRBV19 and TRBJ2-7; D possibly corresponds to TRBD1 (6 bases). The CDR3 runs 15 residues. CDR1 is LNHDA and CDR2 is SQIVND in the germline V gene (reference sequence). The V end lost 6 bases, the J end lost 3 bases, and 18 bases lay between the germline ends. The CDR3: CASRSLQGNLYEQYF. In DNA form, the CDR3 reads TGTGCCAGTAGGTCGTTACAGGGCAACCTCTACGAGCAGTACTTC.

The J gene is TRBJ2-7, the V gene TRBV28, with D maybe TRBD1 (5 bases). The germline CDR1 and CDR2 sequences are MDHEN and SYDVKM. V dropped 10 bases and J dropped 1 base, with 14 bases sitting between them. The CDR3 covers 13 residues. The CDR3 DNA reads as TGTGCCACCGGTATCCCAGGGTCCTACGAGCAGTACTTC. It codes for CATGIPGSYEQYF.

The chain recombines TRBV4-1 with TRBJ1-2; 7 nucleotides line up with TRBD1. The CDR3 is 15 amino acids. J gave up 5 bases and V 0 bases, and 6 bases lay outside the gene matches. Germline CDR1 and CDR2: MGHRA and YSYEKL. The CDR3 sequence: CASSQDQTGPYGYTF. The CDR3, as DNA: TGCGCCAGCAGCCAAGATCAGACAGGGCCTTATGGCTACACCTTC.

J is TRBJ1-4 and V is TRBV7-9, with D unclear. This CDR3 is 14 amino acids long. Germline V lookup: CDR1 SEHNR, CDR2 FQNEAQ (reference sequence). Trimming left V 5 bases short and J 4 bases short, with 11 bases between. The chain's CDR3 is CASSRRVNNEKLFF. As DNA, the CDR3 is TGTGCCAGCAGCCGCCGCGTGAATAATGAAAAACTGTTTTTT. The full variable domain, completed using reference TRBV7-9 and TRBJ1-4, is DTGVSQNPRHKITKRGQNVTFRCDPISEHNRLYWYRQTLGQGPEFLTYFQNEAQLEKSRLLSDRFSAERPKGSFSTLEIQRTEQGDSAMYLCASSRRVNNEKLFFGSGTQLSVL.

The chain employs TRBV4-1 and TRBJ1-1, with 7 bases aligning to TRBD1. Unmatched junction bases numbered 8, after V lost 6 bases and J lost 1 base. The germline gives CDR1 MGHRA, CDR2 YSYEKL. There are 15 residues in the CDR3. In DNA form, the CDR3 reads TGCGCCAGCAGGGGGGTACAGGGGTCGAACACTGAAGCTTTCTTT. Amino acid sequence: CASRGVQGSNTEAFF.

V and J are TRBV11-2 and TRBJ2-7; 8 bases match TRBD1. Germline V CDR1 and CDR2: SGHAT, FQNNGV. The CDR3 extends over 15 amino acids. The trim removed 5 bases at V and 5 bases at J, leaving 11 bases unmatched. The CDR3: CASSRGQGGRHEQYF. In DNA form, the CDR3 reads TGTGCCAGCAGCCGCGGACAGGGTGGGAGGCACGAGCAGTACTTC.

V is TRBV29-1 and J is TRBJ2-7; 7 nucleotides match TRBD1. Trimming at V came to 4 bases and at J to 3 bases, leaving 9 bases not matched to a gene. The CDR3 spans 14 residues. CDR1 SQVTM and CDR2 ANQGSEA come from the germline V gene. The CDR3 protein is CSVVEGARVYEQYF. CDR3 DNA: TGCAGCGTTGTCGAGGGGGCAAGAGTCTACGAGCAGTACTTC.

The V and J genes are TRBV4-1 and TRBJ1-5; D not resolved. The germline gives CDR1 MGHRA, CDR2 YSYEKL. Trimming removed 8 bases at V and 2 bases at J, with 13 bases between. The CDR3 extends over 14 amino acids. Written as DNA, the CDR3 is TGCGCCAGCTCAGACTATAGCGGCAATCAGCCCCAGCATTTT. Protein product: CASSDYSGNQPQHF.

CDR3 sequence (DNA): TGTGCCAGCAGTGGACTCTTCAGCTCCTACGAGCAGTACTTC. Translation gives CASSGLFSSYEQYF. V and J are TRBV6-1 and TRBJ2-7; no clear D gene. Germline V lookup: CDR1 MNHNS, CDR2 SASEGT. V shed 4 bases and J shed 0 bases, with 10 bases lying between them. This CDR3 has 14 amino acids.

The J gene is TRBJ1-5, the V gene TRBV2; D gene uncertain. Between the trimmed V and J ends, which lost 4 bases and 5 bases, there was a span of 12 bases. The CDR3 consists of 14 residues. Germline loops: CDR1 SNHLY, CDR2 FYNNEI. The DNA for the CDR3 is TGTGCCAGCAGTGCCGTCACGGTGGATCAGCCCCAGCATTTT. It specifies CASSAVTVDQPQHF.

The chain uses TRBV5-1 and TRBJ2-5; 7 bases are a match to TRBD2. The germline V gene has CDR1 SGHRS and CDR2 YFSETQ. With 4 bases clipped from V and 1 base from J, the junction kept 10 bases outside the gene matches. This CDR3 region has 16 residues. This CDR3 reads CASSLQTSLLQETQYF. The CDR3 coding sequence is TGCGCCAGCAGCCTCCAGACTAGCCTCCTCCAAGAGACCCAGTACTTC.

This clone was picked up a small number of times. The chain combines TRBV9 with TRBJ2-6; D is unclear. The CDR3 is 14 amino acids. The germline gives CDR1 SGDLS, CDR2 YYNGEE. The V end was cut by 0 bases, the J end by 4 bases, with 5 bases between. In DNA, the CDR3 is TGTGCCAGCAGCGTAGTAATGGGGGCCAACGTCCTGACTTTC. Translating gives CASSVVMGANVLTF.

The CDR3 sequence is CASSGTGVIAYEQYF. The CDR3, as DNA: TGTGCCAGCAGTGGAACAGGGGTGATCGCCTACGAGCAGTACTTC. The chain joins TRBV28 to TRBJ2-7; 7 bases are a match to TRBD1. V was pared by 5 bases and J by 2 bases, with 9 bases of the junction left unmatched. CDR1 is MDHEN, CDR2 SYDVKM, per germline. This CDR3 spans 15 amino acids. The full variable domain, completed using reference TRBV28 and TRBJ2-7, is DVKVTQSSRYLVKRTGEKVFLECVQDMDHENMFWYRQDPGLGLRLIYFSYDVKMKEKGDIPEGYSVSREKKERFSLILESASTNQTSMYLCASSGTGVIAYEQYFGPGTRLTVT.

The V call is TRBV18, the J call TRBJ1-4; 8 bases fit TRBD1. The J segment lost 1 base and the V segment lost 3 bases, leaving 7 bases of the junction unmatched. The length of the CDR3 is 17 residues. From germline, CDR1 is KGHSH and CDR2 LQKENI. DNA for the CDR3: TGTGCCAGCTCACCGACAGGGGTTCGAGTAACTAATGAAAAACTGTTTTTT. Protein: CASSPTGVRVTNEKLFF.

The CDR3 reads CASTQGVGGANVLTF. CDR3 in DNA: TGTGCCAGCACCCAGGGGGTTGGGGGGGCCAACGTCCTGACTTTC. The chain recombines TRBV6-5 with TRBJ2-6; TRBD1 aligns across 7 bases. The J segment lost 4 bases and the V segment lost 7 bases, leaving 7 bases of the junction unmatched. CDR3 length equals 15 residues. Looked up from germline, CDR1 is MNHEY and CDR2 is SVGAGI.

The rearrangement joins TRBV7-9 to TRBJ1-1; D ambiguous. CDR1 is SEHNR and CDR2 is FQNEAQ in the germline V gene (reference sequence). Deletions cut 4 bases from V and 2 bases from J, with 8 bases between. CDR3 length: 13 residues. In DNA, the CDR3 is TGTGCCAGCAGCTCCCGGGGAAACACTGAAGCTTTCTTT. Protein sequence: CASSSRGNTEAFF. Full variable domain (missing parts from reference TRBV7-9 and TRBJ1-1): DTGVSQNPRHKITKRGQNVTFRCDPISEHNRLYWYRQTLGQGPEFLTYFQNEAQLEKSRLLSDRFSAERPKGSFSTLEIQRTEQGDSAMYLCASSSRGNTEAFFGQGTRLTVV.

The V call is TRBV30, the J call TRBJ1-6; tentatively, D is TRBD1 (5 bases). The V end was cut by 0 bases, the J end by 7 bases, with 16 bases between. The CDR3 extends over 16 amino acids. CDR1 GTSNPN and CDR2 SVGIG come from the germline V gene (reference sequence). The CDR3 DNA sequence: TGTGCCTGGAGTGTACGTGGAGGGGCAGGGAATTCACCCCTCCACTTT. Encoded protein: CAWSVRGGAGNSPLHF.

The chain links TRBV19 to TRBJ2-3; 8 nucleotides line up with TRBD2. CDR1 LNHDA and CDR2 SQIVND come from the germline V gene (reference sequence). The CDR3 runs to 14 residues. Trimming cost V 7 bases and J 2 bases; bases outside gene matches: 5. The CDR3 DNA reads TGTGCCAGTATCGGGGGGGGACTCACAGATACGCAGTATTTT. Residues: CASIGGGLTDTQYF. The full variable domain, with the rest looked up from reference TRBV19 and TRBJ2-3, is DGGITQSPKYLFRKEGQNVTLSCEQNLNHDAMYWYRQDPGQGLRLIYYSQIVNDFQKGDIAEGYSVSREKKESFPLTVTSAQKNPTAFYLCASIGGGLTDTQYFGPGTRLTVL.

J is TRBJ2-5 and V is TRBV5-4; D call uncertain. CDR1 and CDR2 (germline): SGHNT, YYREEE (reference sequence). This CDR3 comprises 15 residues. The V gene lost 0 bases and the J gene lost 4 bases, with 13 bases spanning the gap. CDR3 DNA: TGTGCCAGCAGCTTGGCCCCGTCCCCGGGAGAGACCCAGTACTTC. Residues: CASSLAPSPGETQYF.

This chain uses TRBV5-1 with TRBJ2-2; the D is unclear. The length of the CDR3 is 16 residues. Trimming stripped 0 bases from V and 0 bases from J, with 9 bases between. Germline V lookup: CDR1 SGHRS, CDR2 YFSETQ. Here the CDR3 DNA reads TGCGCCAGCAGCTTGGGCGGATTAACGAACACCGGGGAGCTGTTTTTT. Translation gives CASSLGGLTNTGELFF.

The chain uses TRBV4-3 and TRBJ2-2; D unresolved. V lost 0 bases and J 7 bases, leaving 12 bases between the germline ends. The CDR3 runs 15 residues. Germline V CDR1 and CDR2: LGHNA, YSLEER. The CDR3: CASSQETVLGGELFF. DNA of the CDR3: TGCGCCAGCAGCCAAGAAACAGTTCTGGGCGGGGAGCTGTTTTTT.

The chain joins TRBV28 to TRBJ1-3; a possible D gene is TRBD1 (6 bases). Germline V lookup: CDR1 MDHEN, CDR2 SYDVKM. The length of the CDR3 is 13 residues. V was cut by 8 bases and J by 2 bases, with 10 bases left in between. CDR3 in amino acids: CASVTGTGNTIYF. The CDR3 bases are TGTGCCAGCGTCACAGGGACTGGAAACACCATATATTTT.

Note on this clone: The sample carries other DNA sequences with the same CDR3. The chain employs TRBV6-5 and TRBJ1-6; D may be TRBD1 (6 bases). CDR1 MNHEY and CDR2 SVGAGI come from the germline V gene. This CDR3 is built from 15 residues. With 0 bases removed from V and 5 bases from J, the gap between germline ends came to 8 bases. CDR3 in amino acids: CASSYSTGNNSPLHF. The CDR3 DNA reads TGTGCCAGCAGTTACTCGACAGGAAATAATTCACCCCTCCACTTT.

The genes are TRBV28 and TRBJ1-2; 8 bases align to TRBD1. Trimming removed 0 bases from V and 3 bases from J; junction bases left unmatched: 0. The CDR3 runs to 14 residues. Per germline, CDR1 MDHEN and CDR2 SYDVKM. The CDR3 protein is CASSLWDRDYGYTF. The CDR3 DNA follows: TGTGCCAGCAGTTTATGGGACAGGGACTATGGCTACACCTTC.

The chain is built from TRBV9 and TRBJ2-2, with D perhaps TRBD2 (5 bases). Looked up from germline, CDR1 is SGDLS and CDR2 is YYNGEE. V was trimmed by 0 bases and J by 6 bases, leaving 21 bases between them. The CDR3 contains 18 residues. In nucleotides, the CDR3 is TGTGCCAGCAGCGTAGGGACCTCCGGGATCTCTCCCTCCGGGGAGCTGTTTTTT. Translating it yields CASSVGTSGISPSGELFF.

V is TRBV29-1 and J is TRBJ2-7; 11 bases fit TRBD2. Germline V lookup: CDR1 SQVTM, CDR2 ANQGSEA. The CDR3 sequence is 13 residues long. The CDR3 is CTATSGKSYEQYF. For the CDR3, the DNA is TGCACGGCGACTAGCGGGAAATCCTACGAGCAGTACTTC.